This T cell receptor beta chain appears in the sequencing data of a study of post-analysis software for immune sequencing data. Overall study context: As for disease course, relapsing-remitting, secondary progressive and progressive-relapsing multiple sclerosis were all included. Points from the study as a whole: TRBV segments more frequent in patients than in controls numbered roughly 5 and included TRBV5-6, TRBV5-1 and TRBV20-1. Among multiple sclerosis patients, normalized Chao1 diversity was significantly below that of controls.

CDR1 is LNHNV and CDR2 is YYDKDF in the germline V gene (reference sequence). The CDR3 consists of 15 residues. Trimming took off 3 bases at V and 1 base at J, with 13 bases between the two ends. Each TCR beta cDNA library carried unique molecular identifiers. There were about 0.85 to 11 million T cells, and 400,000 to 650,000 cDNA molecules came from them. Each CDR3 protein is one row after TCRdb ran MiXCR on the PCR reads. Of some 890,000 distinct CDR3 sequences listed, around 53% were seen once; the top ten hold approximately 4.5%. There are a few counts of this clonotype. Its target is unknown. The receptor was isolated from a girl aged 10 to 17 with multiple sclerosis. The V call is TRBV15, the J call TRBJ2-7; possibly TRBD2 for D (6 bases). Sequencing input: blood. CDR3 region: CATSSGLAKSYEQYF. CDR3 DNA: TGTGCCACCAGCAGCGGGCTAGCGAAATCCTACGAGCAGTACTTC.